The rows below give T cell receptor beta chains drawn from one sample of a study of untreated major depressive disorder. Using immunoSEQ multiplex PCR, the repertoire was profiled, and TCRdb retains in-frame clones only, with some absent. The table lists around 13,000 clones, about nine tenths of them singletons, with 1.7% in the top ten. Sequencing used CD4+ T cells from PBMCs. These receptors all stem from a woman in her 30s with major depressive disorder. Each CDR3 is given with its conserved first and last residue. A D gene is named only where the DNA matches it firmly. Only some rows state a clone size, as once, few, many or a class for expanded clones.

>NA|TRBJ1-1|NA|TRBV19
CASSIGQVGTEAFF
TGTGCCAGTAGTATCGGTCAGGTCGGAACTGAAGCTTTCTTT
>TRBD1|TRBJ1-4|NA|TRBV30
CAWRSTGLKGEKLFF
TGTGCCTGGCGCTCGACAGGGCTTAAGGGTGAAAAACTGTTTTTT
>NA|TRBJ2-5|once|TRBV2
CASSDGGGQETQYF
TGTGCCAGCAGTGATGGAGGAGGCCAAGAGACCCAGTACTTC
>NA|TRBJ2-2|NA|TRBV11-2
CASSLARPGALAGELFF
TGTGCCAGCAGCTTAGCTCGCCCGGGGGCTTTAGCCGGGGAGCTGTTTTTT
>NA|TRBJ1-1|NA|TRBV29-1
CSVPWGGTEAFF
TGCAGCGTCCCATGGGGGGGCACTGAAGCTTTCTTT
>TRBD2|TRBJ2-7|NA|TRBV4-1
CASSQDGLAINF
TGCGCCAGCAGCCAAGATGGACTAGCGATCAACTTC
>NA|TRBJ2-1|NA|TRBV18
CASSPLVTPSGGTVF
TGTGCCAGCTCACCACTGGTTACCCCGTCGGGGGGGACAGTCTTC
>NA|TRBJ1-1|NA|TRBV6-5
CASLRRGDTEAFF
TGTGCCAGCCTTCGGCGGGGAGACACTGAAGCTTTCTTT
>TRBD2|TRBJ2-1|NA|TRBV7-8
CASSLEGTRPRDEQFF
TGTGCCAGCAGCTTAGAAGGGACTAGACCGAGGGATGAGCAGTTCTTC
>TRBD1|TRBJ1-4|NA|TRBV7-2
CASSLGGQLNEKLFF
TGTGCCAGCAGCTTGGGGGGACAGCTTAATGAAAAACTGTTTTTT
>TRBD1|TRBJ2-1|NA|TRBV2
CAARDRGFFDEQFF
TGTGCCGCCCGAGACAGGGGGTTTTTTGATGAGCAGTTCTTC
>TRBD1|TRBJ1-1|few|TRBV20-1
CSARDRAMGFF
TGCAGTGCTCGCGACAGGGCTATGGGTTTCTTT
>TRBD1|TRBJ1-2|NA|TRBV12-5
CASGLLTGWTGDYTF
TGTGCTAGTGGTTTGTTAACAGGCTGGACAGGGGACTACACCTTC
>NA|TRBJ2-3|NA|TRBV5-1
CASSLDTGRADTQYF
TGCGCCAGCAGCTTGGACACGGGACGGGCAGATACGCAGTATTTT
>TRBD1|TRBJ1-4|NA|TRBV7-8
CASSYRGAIEKLFF
TGTGCCAGCAGCTACAGGGGTGCTATTGAAAAACTGTTTTTT
>NA|TRBJ1-4|NA|TRBV29-1
CSVEDRGSGEKLFF
TGCAGCGTTGAAGATCGGGGAAGCGGAGAAAAACTGTTTTTT
>TRBD1|TRBJ1-3|NA|TRBV5-1
CASSLGQGLSGNTIYF
TGCGCCAGCAGCTTGGGACAGGGGCTCTCTGGAAACACCATATATTTT
>NA|TRBJ2-6|NA|TRBV30
CAWRGWANVLTF
TGTGCCTGGAGGGGCTGGGCCAACGTCCTGACTTTC
>NA|TRBJ1-5|once|TRBV30
CAWSVGGPRSNQPQHF
TGTGCCTGGAGTGTTGGGGGACCAAGGAGCAATCAGCCCCAGCATTTT
>TRBD1|TRBJ2-2|NA|TRBV11-3
CASSLRETGGGSGELFF
TGTGCCAGCAGCTTGAGAGAGACAGGGGGTGGGTCCGGGGAGCTGTTTTTT
>NA|TRBJ1-5|NA|TRBV18
CASSPGAEGPQHF
TGTGCCAGCTCACCTGGGGCGGAAGGGCCCCAGCATTTT
>NA|TRBJ1-5|NA|TRBV5-6
CASSLDKGLSNQPQHF
TGTGCCAGCAGCTTGGACAAGGGGCTTAGCAATCAGCCCCAGCATTTT
>TRBD2|TRBJ2-1|NA|TRBV10-3
CAIRGTSGSNEQFF
TGTGCCATCAGGGGGACTAGCGGGAGCAATGAGCAGTTCTTC
>TRBD2|TRBJ2-3|NA|TRBV2
CASIEWRELGTDTQYF
TGTGCCAGCATAGAGTGGCGGGAGCTGGGCACAGATACGCAGTATTTT
>NA|TRBJ2-3|NA|TRBV7-9
CASSPATDTQYF
TGTGCCAGCAGCCCAGCCACAGATACGCAGTATTTT